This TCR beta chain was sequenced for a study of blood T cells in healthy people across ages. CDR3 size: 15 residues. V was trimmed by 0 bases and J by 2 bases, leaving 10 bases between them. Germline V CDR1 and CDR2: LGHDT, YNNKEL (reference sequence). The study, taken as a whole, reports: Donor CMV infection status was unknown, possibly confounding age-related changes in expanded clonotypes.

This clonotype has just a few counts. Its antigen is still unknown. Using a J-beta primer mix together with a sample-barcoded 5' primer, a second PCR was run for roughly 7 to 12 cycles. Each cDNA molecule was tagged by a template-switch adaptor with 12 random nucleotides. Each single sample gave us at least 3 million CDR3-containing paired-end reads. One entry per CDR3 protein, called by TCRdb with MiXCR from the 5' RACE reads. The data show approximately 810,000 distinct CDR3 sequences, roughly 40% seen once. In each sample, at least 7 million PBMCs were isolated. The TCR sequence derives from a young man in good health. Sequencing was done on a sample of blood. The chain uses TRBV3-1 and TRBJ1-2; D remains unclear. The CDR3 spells CASSQDKNSNYGYTF. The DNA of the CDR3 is TGTGCCAGCAGCCAAGATAAAAACAGCAACTATGGCTACACCTTC.